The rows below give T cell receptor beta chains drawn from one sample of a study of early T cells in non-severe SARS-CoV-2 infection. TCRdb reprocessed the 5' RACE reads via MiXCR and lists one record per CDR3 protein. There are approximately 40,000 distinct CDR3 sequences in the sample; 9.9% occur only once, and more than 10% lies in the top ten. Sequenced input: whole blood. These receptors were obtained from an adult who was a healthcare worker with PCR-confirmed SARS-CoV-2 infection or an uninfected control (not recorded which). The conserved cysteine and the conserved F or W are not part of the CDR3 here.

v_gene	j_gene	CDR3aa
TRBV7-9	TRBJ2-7	ASIRGQGPYEQY
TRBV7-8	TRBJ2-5	ASSYGGGAGETQY
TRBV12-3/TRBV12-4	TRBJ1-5	ASSFPGQPQH
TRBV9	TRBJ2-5	ASSVSLGETQY
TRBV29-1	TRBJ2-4	SVSVEGNIQY
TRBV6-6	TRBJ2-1	ASSYGNEQF
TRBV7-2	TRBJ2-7	ASSLVGGPSEQY
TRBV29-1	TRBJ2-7	SVGERDGQY
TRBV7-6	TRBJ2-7	ASSPDGAQPSRY
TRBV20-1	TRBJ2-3	SARSPSGGDTDTQY
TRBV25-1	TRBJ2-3	ASSPAGTDTQY
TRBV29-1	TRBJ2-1	SLSRGAEQF
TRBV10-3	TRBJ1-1	AISDLAGKTEAF
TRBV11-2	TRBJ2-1	ASSLDEGGYNEQF
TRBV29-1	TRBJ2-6	SVPEPNGGANVLT
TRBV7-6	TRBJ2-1	ASSSIRLANEQF
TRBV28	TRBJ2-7	ASRRDSDSSYEQY
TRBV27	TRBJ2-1	ASSLSQGLYNEQF
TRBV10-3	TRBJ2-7	AISDSGYEQY
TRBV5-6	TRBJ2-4	ASSFASHIQY
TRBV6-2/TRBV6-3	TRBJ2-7	ASSREYEQY
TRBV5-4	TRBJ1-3	ASSLGTDSGNTIY
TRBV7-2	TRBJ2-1	ASSLTSGGLQF
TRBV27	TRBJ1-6	ASSVDRVGSPLH
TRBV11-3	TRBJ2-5	ASSNSQGMGETQY
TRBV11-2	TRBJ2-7	ASSLAETAAYEQY
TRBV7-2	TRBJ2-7	ASSEIFHEQY
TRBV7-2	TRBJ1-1	ASTFSYLNTEAF
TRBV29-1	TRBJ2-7	SAHRDRRYRKSYEQY
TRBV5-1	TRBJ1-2	ASSLLQGSGYT
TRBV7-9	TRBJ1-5	ASSLAWGQPQH
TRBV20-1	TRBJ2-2	SASKSGTTNTGELF
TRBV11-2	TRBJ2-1	ASSLVTPSSYNEQF
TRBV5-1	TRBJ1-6	ASSSGNSPLH
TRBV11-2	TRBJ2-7	ASLGGGLEQY
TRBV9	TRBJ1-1	ASSVTTANTEAF